Ten or more counts support the clone carrying this T cell receptor beta chain. Its antigen is not known. This specimen comes from a study of T cell repertoires in cytomegalovirus infection. Study-level points and caveats: In two of eight donors, the top clonotype was HLA-C-restricted CMV-specific.

TCRdb reprocessed the reads via MiXCR and lists one record per CDR3 protein. The sample has 120,000 to 150,000 distinct CDR3 sequences; about 6% are singletons. CDR3 length equals 11 residues. The V and J ends lost 0 bases and 8 bases respectively, with 4 bases between them. Germline assignment: CDR1 SEHNR and CDR2 FQNEAQ (reference sequence). The genes are TRBV7-9 and TRBJ1-1, with D unresolved. The source is a human donor in good health (CMV status not recorded). Some clones in this sample may be carry-over from other donors' samples. Sequencing was done on a sample of PBMCs. The CDR3 loop reads CASSLAGEAFF. The CDR3 DNA reads as TGTGCCAGCAGCTTAGCGGGGGAAGCTTTCTTT. Full variable domain (rest looked up from reference TRBV7-9 and TRBJ1-1): DTGVSQNPRHKITKRGQNVTFRCDPISEHNRLYWYRQTLGQGPEFLTYFQNEAQLEKSRLLSDRFSAERPKGSFSTLEIQRTEQGDSAMYLCASSLAGEAFFGQGTRLTVV.